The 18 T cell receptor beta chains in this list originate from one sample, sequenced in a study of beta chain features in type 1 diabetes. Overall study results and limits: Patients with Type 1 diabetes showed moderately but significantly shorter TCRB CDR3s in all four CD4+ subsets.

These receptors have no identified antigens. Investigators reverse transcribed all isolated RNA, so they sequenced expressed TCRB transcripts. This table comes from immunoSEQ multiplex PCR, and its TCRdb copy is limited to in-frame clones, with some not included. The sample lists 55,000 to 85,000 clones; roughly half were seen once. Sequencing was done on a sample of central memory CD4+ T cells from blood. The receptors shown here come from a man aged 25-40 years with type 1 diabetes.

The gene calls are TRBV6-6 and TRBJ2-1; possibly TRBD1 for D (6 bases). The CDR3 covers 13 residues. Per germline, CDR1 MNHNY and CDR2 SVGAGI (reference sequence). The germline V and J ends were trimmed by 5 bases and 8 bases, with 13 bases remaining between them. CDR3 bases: TGTGCCAGCAGTGGCTCAGGGGTGGATGAGCAGTTCTTC. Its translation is CASSGSGVDEQFF.

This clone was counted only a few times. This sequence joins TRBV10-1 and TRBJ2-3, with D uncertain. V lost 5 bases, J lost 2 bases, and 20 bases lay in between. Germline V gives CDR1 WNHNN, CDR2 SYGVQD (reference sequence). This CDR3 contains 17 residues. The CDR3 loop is CASSTLGQNWVTDTQYF. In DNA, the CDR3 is TGCGCCAGCAGTACCCTGGGCCAAAACTGGGTCACAGATACGCAGTATTTT.

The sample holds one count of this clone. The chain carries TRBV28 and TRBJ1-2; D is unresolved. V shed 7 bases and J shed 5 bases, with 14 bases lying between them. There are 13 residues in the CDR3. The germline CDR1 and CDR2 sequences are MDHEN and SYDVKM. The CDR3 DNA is TGTGCCAGCAACCCCGGAGGCGATTATGGCTACACCTTC. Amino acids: CASNPGGDYGYTF.

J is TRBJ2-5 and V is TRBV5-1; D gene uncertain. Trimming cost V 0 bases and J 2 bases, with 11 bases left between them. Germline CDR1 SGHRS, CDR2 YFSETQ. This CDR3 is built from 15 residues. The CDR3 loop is CASSLEVTFQETQYF. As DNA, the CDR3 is TGCGCCAGCAGCTTGGAGGTGACTTTTCAAGAGACCCAGTACTTC.

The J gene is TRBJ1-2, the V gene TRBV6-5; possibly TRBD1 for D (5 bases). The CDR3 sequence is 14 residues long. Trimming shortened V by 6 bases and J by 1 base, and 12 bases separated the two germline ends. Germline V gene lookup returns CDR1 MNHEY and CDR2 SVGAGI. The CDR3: CASREGIGNYGYTF. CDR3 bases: TGTGCCAGCAGGGAGGGGATTGGTAACTATGGCTACACCTTC.

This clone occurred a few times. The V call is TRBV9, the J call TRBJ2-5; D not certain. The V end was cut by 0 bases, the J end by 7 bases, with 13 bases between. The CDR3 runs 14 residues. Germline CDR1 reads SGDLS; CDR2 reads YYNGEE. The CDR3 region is CASSVETHRGTQYF. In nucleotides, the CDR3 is TGTGCCAGCAGCGTAGAAACCCATCGAGGGACCCAGTACTTC.

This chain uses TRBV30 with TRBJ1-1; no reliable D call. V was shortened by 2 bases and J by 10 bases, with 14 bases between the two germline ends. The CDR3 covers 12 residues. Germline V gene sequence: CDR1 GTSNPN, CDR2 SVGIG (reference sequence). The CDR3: CAWSSPTSRAFF. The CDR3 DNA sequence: TGTGCCTGGAGTTCCCCTACCTCGAGAGCTTTCTTT. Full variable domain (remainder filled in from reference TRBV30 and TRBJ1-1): SQTIHQWPATLVQPVGSPLSLECTVEGTSNPNLYWYRQAAGRGLQLLFYSVGIGQISSEVPQNLSASRPQDRQFILSSKKLLLSDSGFYLCAWSSPTSRAFFGQGTRLTVV.

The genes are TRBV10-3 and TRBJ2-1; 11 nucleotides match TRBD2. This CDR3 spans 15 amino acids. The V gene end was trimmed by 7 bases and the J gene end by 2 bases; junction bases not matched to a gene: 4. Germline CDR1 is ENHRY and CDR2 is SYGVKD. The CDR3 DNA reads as TGTGCCATCATGGGGACTAGCGGAACCTACAATGAGCAGTTCTTC. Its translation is CAIMGTSGTYNEQFF.

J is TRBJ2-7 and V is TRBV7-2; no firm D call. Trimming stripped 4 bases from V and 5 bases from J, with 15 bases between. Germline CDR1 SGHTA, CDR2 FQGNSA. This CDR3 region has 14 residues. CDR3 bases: TGTGCCAGCAGCTCCTGGGCGAGTAAGAACGAGCAGTACTTC. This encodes CASSSWASKNEQYF.

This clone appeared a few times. The CDR3 protein is CASSRDRGLVDGYTF. The CDR3, as DNA: TGTGCCAGCAGCCGGGACAGGGGATTGGTGGATGGCTACACCTTC. The chain combines TRBV5-4 with TRBJ1-2, with 10 bases lining up with TRBD1. Per the germline V gene, CDR1 is SGHNT and CDR2 is YYREEE (reference sequence). V shed 4 bases and J 6 bases; nucleotides not matched to a gene: 9. The CDR3 sequence is 15 residues long. Using reference TRBV5-4 and TRBJ1-2 for the parts outside the CDR3, the full variable domain is ETGVTQSPTHLIKTRGQQVTLRCSSQSGHNTVSWYQQALGQGPQFIFQYYREEENGRGNFPPRFSGLQFPNYSSELNVNALELDDSALYLCASSRDRGLVDGYTFGSGTRLTVV.

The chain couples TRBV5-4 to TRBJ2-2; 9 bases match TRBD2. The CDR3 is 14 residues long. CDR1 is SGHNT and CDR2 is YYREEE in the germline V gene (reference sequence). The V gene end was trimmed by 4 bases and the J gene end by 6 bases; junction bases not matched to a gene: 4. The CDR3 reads CASSQRLAAGELFF. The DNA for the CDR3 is TGTGCCAGCAGCCAAAGACTAGCGGCCGGGGAGCTGTTTTTT.

CDR3 DNA: TGTGCCAGTAGCCTGGAGGAAGGCGAGACCCAGTACTTC. Translating it yields CASSLEEGETQYF. The chain is built from TRBV19 and TRBJ2-5; D may be TRBD2 (5 bases). Germline V gene lookup returns CDR1 LNHDA and CDR2 SQIVND (reference sequence). The CDR3 is 13 residues long. The V end lost 6 bases, the J end lost 5 bases, and 13 bases lay between the germline ends.

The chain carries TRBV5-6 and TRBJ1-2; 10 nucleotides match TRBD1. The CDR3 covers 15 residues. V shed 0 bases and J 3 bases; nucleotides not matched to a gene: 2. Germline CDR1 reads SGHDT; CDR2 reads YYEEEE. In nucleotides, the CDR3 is TGTGCCAGCAGCTTGGGAGGGACAGGGGACTATGGCTACACCTTC. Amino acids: CASSLGGTGDYGYTF.

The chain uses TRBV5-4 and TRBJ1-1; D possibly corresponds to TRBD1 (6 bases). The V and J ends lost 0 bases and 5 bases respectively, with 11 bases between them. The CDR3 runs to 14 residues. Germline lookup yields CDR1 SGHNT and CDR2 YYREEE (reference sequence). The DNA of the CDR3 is TGTGCCAGCAGCTTGGGGATACAGGGAACTGAAGCTTTCTTT. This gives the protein CASSLGIQGTEAFF.

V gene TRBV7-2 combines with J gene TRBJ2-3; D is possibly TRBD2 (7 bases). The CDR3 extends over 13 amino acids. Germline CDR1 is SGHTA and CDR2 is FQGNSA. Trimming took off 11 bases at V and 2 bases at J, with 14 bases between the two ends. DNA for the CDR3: TGTGCCGCGGCGGGGGCCCCCACAGATACGCAGTATTTT. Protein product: CAAAGAPTDTQYF. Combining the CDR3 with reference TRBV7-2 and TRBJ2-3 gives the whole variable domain GAGVSQSPSNKVTEKGKDVELRCDPISGHTALYWYRQSLGQGLEFLIYFQGNSAPDKSGLPSDRFSAERTGGSVSTLTIQRTQQEDSAVYLCAAAGAPTDTQYFGPGTRLTVL.

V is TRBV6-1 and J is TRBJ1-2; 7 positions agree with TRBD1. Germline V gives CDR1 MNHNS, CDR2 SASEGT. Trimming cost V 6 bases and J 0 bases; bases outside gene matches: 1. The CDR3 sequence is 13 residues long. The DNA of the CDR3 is TGTGCCAGCAGCGGGACAGCTAACTATGGCTACACCTTC. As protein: CASSGTANYGYTF.

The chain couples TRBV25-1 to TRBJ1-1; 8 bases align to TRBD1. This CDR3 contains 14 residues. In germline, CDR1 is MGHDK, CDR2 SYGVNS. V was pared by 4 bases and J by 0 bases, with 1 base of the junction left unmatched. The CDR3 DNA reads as TGTGCCAGCAGTGTCAGGGGGCTGAACACTGAAGCTTTCTTT. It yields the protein CASSVRGLNTEAFF.

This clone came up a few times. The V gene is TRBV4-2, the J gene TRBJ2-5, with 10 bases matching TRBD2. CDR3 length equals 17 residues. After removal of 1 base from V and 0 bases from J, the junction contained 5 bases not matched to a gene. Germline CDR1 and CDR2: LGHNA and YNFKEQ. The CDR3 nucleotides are TGTGCCAGCAGCCAAGGGGCTAGCGGGGGCGACCAAGAGACCCAGTACTTC. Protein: CASSQGASGGDQETQYF.